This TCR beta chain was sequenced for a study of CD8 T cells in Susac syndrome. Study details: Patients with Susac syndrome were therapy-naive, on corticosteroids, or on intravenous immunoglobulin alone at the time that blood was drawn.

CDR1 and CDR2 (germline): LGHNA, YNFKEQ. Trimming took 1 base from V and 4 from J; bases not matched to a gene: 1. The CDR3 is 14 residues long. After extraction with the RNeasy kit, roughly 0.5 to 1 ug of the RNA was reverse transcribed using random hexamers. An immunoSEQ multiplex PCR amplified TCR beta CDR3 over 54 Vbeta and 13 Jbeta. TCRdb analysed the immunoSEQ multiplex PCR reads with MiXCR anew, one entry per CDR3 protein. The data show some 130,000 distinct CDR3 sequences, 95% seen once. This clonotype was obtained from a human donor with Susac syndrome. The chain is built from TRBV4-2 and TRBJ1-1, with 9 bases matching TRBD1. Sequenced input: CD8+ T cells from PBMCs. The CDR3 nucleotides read TGTGCCAGCAGCCAAGGGACAGGGGCCACTGAAGCTTTCTTT. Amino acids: CASSQGTGATEAFF.